Here is one T cell receptor beta chain with its context. Its antigen is as yet unknown. This specimen comes from a study of T cell responses to AZD1222 COVID-19 vaccine. The table came from immunoSEQ multiplex PCR; TCRdb's copy has only in-frame clones and leaves some out. The data show about 83,000 clones, more than 70% seen once. Study-wide results and limits: Possibly, clonal diversity was underestimated; donors were largely white British and included more females. Among spike-specific TCRs, nearly half reportedly target unmutated variant regions. Baseline serostatus was positive in only six AZD1222 recipients. Among vaccine-associated CD4 TCRs, coverage spanned spike, with dominance at 160-218 and 743-854.

Germline-derived CDR1 and CDR2 are SGHRS and YFSETQ. The CDR3 extends over 14 amino acids. The trim removed 4 bases at V and 11 bases at J, leaving 13 bases unmatched. Source: peripheral blood, taken on day 0 of AZD1222 vaccination. The source of this sequence is an adult in good health. The V gene is TRBV5-1, the J gene TRBJ1-1, with 8 positions matching TRBD1. This CDR3 is CASSRDRFIGVAFF. CDR3 sequence (DNA): TGCGCCAGCAGCAGGGACAGGTTTATCGGAGTTGCTTTCTTT.